This T cell receptor beta chain was recorded in a study of OX40 agonist ivuxolimab in advanced cancers. Study-wide background: Earlier anti-PD-1, anti-PD-L1 or anti-CTLA-4 therapy was permitted; over 35% had received some.

TCRdb's copy holds only in-frame clones and misses some; the assay was immunoSEQ multiplex PCR. Of more than 15,000 clones in the sample, around nine tenths were seen once. A word on this clone: The antigen is unknown.

V gave up 1 base and J gave up 1 base, with 18 bases separating them. CDR1 and CDR2 (germline): PRHDT, FYEKMQ (reference sequence). The CDR3 length is 18 residues. Findings of the study overall: On average, a greater number of expanded clones characterised CD8+ T cells relative to CD4+. Relatively little clonal expansion, among the lowest observed, appeared in partial responders at 0.1-3.0 mg/kg. Still undetermined is the antigen specificity of the expanded peripheral T cells.

The rearrangement uses TRBV13 and TRBJ2-3, with D possibly matching TRBD2 (6 bases). The source of this sequence is an adult with an advanced solid tumor such as melanoma, head and neck, liver or kidney cancer. Sequences were derived from CD4+ or CD8+ T cells sorted from blood, sampled in a trial of the OX40 agonist ivuxolimab. This CDR3 reads CASSLVSGLPGGTDTQYF. The CDR3 DNA reads as TGTGCCAGCAGCTTAGTAAGCGGCCTGCCGGGGGGCACAGATACGCAGTATTTT.